Reported below is one T cell receptor beta chain. What it binds is not known. With V trimmed by 6 bases and J by 6 bases, 8 bases remained unmatched. Germline V gene sequence: CDR1 MNHEY, CDR2 SVGAGI. The CDR3 is made up of 14 amino acids. The data were obtained in a study of cytomegalovirus exposure and HLA in healthy donors. Whole-study results and caveats: There were under 200 TCR beta chains listed as cytomegalovirus-associated.

Assay used: immunoSEQ multiplex PCR; TCRdb lists only in-frame clones, some missing. The table records about 79,000 clones, 90% to 95% of them present only once. The TCR comes from a woman between 25 and 40 years old in good health and CMV-seronegative. Source material: PBMCs. The V and J genes are TRBV6-5 and TRBJ1-2, with TRBD1 matching 9 bases. The CDR3: CASREPGQGHGYTF. The CDR3 DNA reads as TGTGCCAGCAGGGAACCGGGACAGGGCCATGGCTACACCTTC.